This T cell receptor (beta chain) was profiled in a study of CD8 T cells in ankylosing spondylitis. CDR3 size: 12 residues. Looked up from germline, CDR1 is DFQATT and CDR2 is SNEGSKA (reference sequence). V shed 1 base and J shed 3 bases, with 5 bases lying between them. Libraries of TCR beta came from quantitative 5'-RACE with molecular barcodes. TCRdb re-derived calls from the 5' RACE reads in MiXCR, one entry per CDR3 protein. This sample has under 250,000 distinct CDR3 sequences, with roughly 26% found just once. This clonotype came up many times. The V and J genes are TRBV20-1 and TRBJ2-3; D call uncertain. This TCR was recovered from a male donor with ankylosing spondylitis or in good health (not recorded which). Sequencing was done on a sample of blood, either unsorted or a sorted T cell fraction (not recorded which). The CDR3 DNA reads as TGCAGTGCTAGAGTCGGGACAGATACGCAGTATTTT. This translates into CSARVGTDTQYF.